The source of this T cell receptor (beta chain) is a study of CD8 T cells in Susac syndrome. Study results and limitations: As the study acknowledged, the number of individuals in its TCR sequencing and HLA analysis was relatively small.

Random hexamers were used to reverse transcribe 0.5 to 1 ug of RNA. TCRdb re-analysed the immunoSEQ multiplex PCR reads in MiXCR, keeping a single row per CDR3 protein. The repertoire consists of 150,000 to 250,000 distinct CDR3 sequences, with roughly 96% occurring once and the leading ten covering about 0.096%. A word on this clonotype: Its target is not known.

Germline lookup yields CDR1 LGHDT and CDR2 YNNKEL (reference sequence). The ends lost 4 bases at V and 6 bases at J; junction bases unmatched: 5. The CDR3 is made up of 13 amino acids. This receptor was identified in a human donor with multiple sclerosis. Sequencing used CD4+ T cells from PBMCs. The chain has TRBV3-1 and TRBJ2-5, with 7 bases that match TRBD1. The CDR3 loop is CASSPTGLKTQYF. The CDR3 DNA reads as TGTGCCAGCAGCCCGACAGGGCTGAAGACCCAGTACTTC.